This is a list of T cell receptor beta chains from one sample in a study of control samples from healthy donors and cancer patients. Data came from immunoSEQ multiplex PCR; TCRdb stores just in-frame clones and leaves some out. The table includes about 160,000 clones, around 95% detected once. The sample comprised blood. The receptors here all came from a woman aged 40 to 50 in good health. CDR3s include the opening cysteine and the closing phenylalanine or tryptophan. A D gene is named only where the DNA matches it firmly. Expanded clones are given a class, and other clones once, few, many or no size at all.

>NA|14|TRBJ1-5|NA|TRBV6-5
CASRYSNSNQPQHF
TGTGCCAGCCGCTACAGTAATAGCAATCAGCCCCAGCATTTT
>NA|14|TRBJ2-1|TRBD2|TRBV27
CASSPSGRAREQFF
TGTGCCAGCAGTCCCAGCGGGAGGGCCCGTGAGCAGTTCTTC
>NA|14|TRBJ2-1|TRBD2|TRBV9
CASSLAGGYNEQFF
TGTGCCAGCTCTTTAGCGGGAGGATACAATGAGCAGTTCTTC
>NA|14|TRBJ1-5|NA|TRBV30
CAWRGRDWRQPQHF
TGTGCCTGGAGGGGCCGGGACTGGAGACAGCCCCAGCATTTT
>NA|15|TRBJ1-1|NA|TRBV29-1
CSATKGTIPNAEAFF
TGCAGCGCCACCAAGGGGACAATACCGAACGCTGAAGCTTTCTTT
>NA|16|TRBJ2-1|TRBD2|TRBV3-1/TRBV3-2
CASSHLLAGGYNEQFF
TGTGCCAGCAGCCACCTCCTAGCGGGGGGGTACAATGAGCAGTTCTTC
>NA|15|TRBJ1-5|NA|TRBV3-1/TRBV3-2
CASSDRLYSNQPQHF
TGTGCCAGCAGCGACAGACTTTATAGCAATCAGCCCCAGCATTTT
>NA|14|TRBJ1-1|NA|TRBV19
CASNRGTLNTEAFF
TGTGCCAGTAATCGCGGGACCTTGAACACTGAAGCTTTCTTT
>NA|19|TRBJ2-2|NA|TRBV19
CASSTHPALVGANTGELFF
TGTGCCAGTAGTACCCACCCTGCCCTGGTCGGAGCGAACACCGGGGAGCTGTTTTTT
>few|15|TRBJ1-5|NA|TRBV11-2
CASSLAPGAHQPQHF
TGTGCCAGCAGCTTAGCTCCAGGGGCCCATCAGCCCCAGCATTTT